This entry lists 14 T cell receptor beta chains sequenced from one sample in a study of cytomegalovirus exposure and HLA in healthy donors. The PCR contained 60 Vbeta and 13 Jbeta primers. Sequencing was performed with immunoSEQ multiplex PCR; in TCRdb, only in-frame clones are kept and a portion is missing. The repertoire holds fewer than 100,000 clones, with 60% to 75% as singletons. The specimen was PBMCs. These receptors originate from a female donor in good health and CMV-seronegative.

The chain links TRBV28 to TRBJ1-2, with D possibly matching TRBD1 (6 bases). Trimming pared 5 bases from V and 9 bases from J, leaving 19 bases between. CDR3 size: 14 residues. CDR1 is MDHEN, CDR2 SYDVKM, per germline. As DNA, the CDR3 is TGTGCCAGCAGTCCCCTTGGGGGCGCTCTCCGCTACACCTTC. Its translation: CASSPLGGALRYTF.

The sample holds a few counts of this clone. The gene calls are TRBV11-2 and TRBJ2-7; TRBD2 matches 9 bases. Germline CDR1 reads SGHAT; CDR2 reads FQNNGV. This CDR3 region has 15 residues. The V segment lost 5 bases and the J segment 1 base; nucleotides outside the gene matches: 6. CDR3 nucleotide sequence: TGTGCCAGCAGCCCCGAGCGGGGGGCGTCCTACGAGCAGTACTTC. This gives the protein CASSPERGASYEQYF.

The chain employs TRBV9 and TRBJ2-5; possible D gene TRBD1, 6 bases. The germline CDR1 and CDR2 sequences are SGDLS and YYNGEE. This CDR3 comprises 15 residues. V lost 0 bases and J lost 5, with 14 bases in between. Written as DNA, the CDR3 is TGTGCCAGCAGCGTAGGGGTCGATCAGGGGGAGACCCAGTACTTC. Its translation: CASSVGVDQGETQYF.

CDR3 amino acids: CASQRRFDEKLFF. In DNA, the CDR3 is TGTGCCAGCCAGCGACGCTTTGATGAAAAACTGTTTTTT. The gene calls are TRBV14 and TRBJ1-4; the D is unclear. The germline V gene has CDR1 SGHDN and CDR2 FVKESK. The V end lost 8 bases, the J end lost 6 bases, and 13 bases lay between the germline ends. The CDR3 is made up of 13 amino acids.

The rearrangement links TRBV6-5 to TRBJ2-5, with TRBD1 matching 8 bases. CDR1 and CDR2 from the germline V gene are MNHEY and SVGAGI. The CDR3 totals 15 residues. Trimming at V came to 10 bases and at J to 2 bases, leaving 12 bases not matched to a gene. The CDR3 here is CAIRPGGAGQETQYF. CDR3 in DNA: TGTGCCATCAGGCCAGGGGGCGCGGGACAAGAGACCCAGTACTTC.

The J gene is TRBJ1-5, the V gene TRBV2, with D possibly being TRBD1 (6 bases). There are 13 residues in the CDR3. Germline V gene sequence: CDR1 SNHLY, CDR2 FYNNEI. With 7 bases removed from V and 7 bases from J, the gap between germline ends came to 14 bases. CDR3 nucleotides: TGTGCCAGCAAAGCATCAGGGGACCAGCCCCAGCATTTT. It translates to CASKASGDQPQHF. The variable domain in full, completed from reference TRBV2 and TRBJ1-5, reads EPEVTQTPSHQVTQMGQEVILRCVPISNHLYFYWYRQILGQKVEFLVSFYNNEISEKSEIFDDQFSVERPDGSNFTLKIRSTKLEDSAMYFCASKASGDQPQHFGDGTRLSIL.

The chain has TRBV6-1 and TRBJ2-5; tentative D call: TRBD1 (5 bases). The V end was cut by 8 bases, the J end by 6 bases, with 22 bases between. Germline lookup yields CDR1 MNHNS and CDR2 SASEGT. CDR3 size: 15 residues. CDR3 sequence reads: CASHRDTSLGQTQYF. CDR3 DNA: TGTGCCAGCCACCGAGACACAAGCTTGGGGCAGACCCAGTACTTC.

This chain joins TRBV5-1 and TRBJ2-1; 8 bases map to TRBD2. The CDR3 is 15 residues long. Trimming removed 0 bases from V and 4 bases from J; junction bases left unmatched: 3. In germline, CDR1 is SGHRS, CDR2 YFSETQ. The CDR3 protein is CASSLEVAGYNEQFF. The CDR3 bases are TGCGCCAGCAGCTTGGAGGTAGCGGGGTACAATGAGCAGTTCTTC.

The V call is TRBV7-2, the J call TRBJ1-1; D possibly corresponds to TRBD1 (6 bases). CDR1 is SGHTA and CDR2 is FQGNSA in the germline V gene. V shed 2 bases and J shed 7 bases, with 14 bases lying between them. The CDR3 loop spans 14 amino acids. CDR3 sequence (DNA): TGTGCCAGCAGCTTAACCGGGGGCGGGGGTGAAGCTTTCTTT. The encoded protein is CASSLTGGGGEAFF. Using reference TRBV7-2 and TRBJ1-1 for the parts outside the CDR3, the full variable domain is GAGVSQSPSNKVTEKGKDVELRCDPISGHTALYWYRQSLGQGLEFLIYFQGNSAPDKSGLPSDRFSAERTGGSVSTLTIQRTQQEDSAVYLCASSLTGGGGEAFFGQGTRLTVV.

The gene calls are TRBV7-2 and TRBJ1-3; D is unresolved. Per germline, CDR1 SGHTA and CDR2 FQGNSA. This CDR3 comprises 16 residues. V shed 4 bases and J shed 0 bases, with 13 bases lying between them. CDR3 sequence reads: CASSSSGSSSGNTIYF. CDR3 sequence (DNA): TGTGCCAGCAGCTCTTCCGGGTCCAGCTCTGGAAACACCATATATTTT.

The chain has TRBV7-9 and TRBJ1-4; TRBD1 aligns across 7 bases. The CDR3 loop spans 14 amino acids. J gave up 5 bases and V 4 bases, and 4 bases lay outside the gene matches. Germline CDR1 and CDR2: SEHNR and FQNEAQ (reference sequence). CDR3: CASSWDRLNEKLFF. As DNA, the CDR3 is TGTGCCAGCAGCTGGGACAGACTAAATGAAAAACTGTTTTTT.

The gene calls are TRBV6-1 and TRBJ1-1, with D perhaps matching TRBD1 (6 bases). Looked up from germline, CDR1 is MNHNS and CDR2 is SASEGT. This CDR3 has 12 amino acids. The V end lost 7 bases, the J end lost 5 bases, and 11 bases lay between the germline ends. CDR3 nucleotides: TGTGCCAGCAAGGGGGGGGGTACTGAAGCTTTCTTT. Protein product: CASKGGGTEAFF.

The rearrangement uses TRBV6-5 and TRBJ2-1; possibly TRBD2 for D (6 bases). CDR1 and CDR2 from the germline V gene are MNHEY and SVGAGI. The CDR3 has 15 residues. The germline V and J ends were trimmed by 6 bases and 2 bases, with 14 bases remaining between them. CDR3 amino acids: CASSLSGPPYNEQFF. DNA for the CDR3: TGTGCCAGCAGCCTTAGCGGTCCTCCCTACAATGAGCAGTTCTTC.

The V call is TRBV11-2, the J call TRBJ2-1; D perhaps matches TRBD2 (5 bases). Trimming pared 0 bases from V and 4 bases from J, leaving 16 bases between. The CDR3 contains 17 residues. The germline gives CDR1 SGHAT, CDR2 FQNNGV. CDR3: CASSLERWPSMYNEQFF. The CDR3 DNA follows: TGTGCCAGCAGCTTAGAGAGGTGGCCTAGCATGTACAATGAGCAGTTCTTC. Full variable domain (missing parts from reference TRBV11-2 and TRBJ2-1): EAGVAQSPRYKIIEKRQSVAFWCNPISGHATLYWYQQILGQGPKLLIQFQNNGVVDDSQLPKDRFSAERLKGVDSTLKIQPAKLEDSAVYLCASSLERWPSMYNEQFFGPGTRLTVL.